What follows are 20 T cell receptor beta chains derived from one specimen sequenced in a study of T cell responses to AZD1222 COVID-19 vaccine. The data were produced by immunoSEQ multiplex PCR, yet TCRdb's version contains in-frame clones alone and is incomplete. Here the sample spans 150,000 or so clones, approximately 89% being singletons. This sample comprised peripheral blood, obtained on day 0 of MenACWY control vaccination. These receptors were obtained from an adult in good health.

The V gene is TRBV4-1, the J gene TRBJ2-4; TRBD1 or TRBD2 may be the D gene (6 bases each). The V end lost 2 bases, the J end lost 7 bases, and 15 bases lay between the germline ends. Germline CDR1 and CDR2: MGHRA and YSYEKL. The CDR3 extends over 15 amino acids. This chain's CDR3 is CASSQMGAGGNIQYF. CDR3 nucleotides: TGCGCCAGCAGCCAAATGGGGGCCGGAGGGAACATTCAGTACTTC.

This clone was seen just once. This chain connects TRBV5-4 to TRBJ2-3; 8 bases line up with TRBD1. J gave up 0 bases and V 4 bases, and 4 bases lay outside the gene matches. This CDR3 contains 15 residues. CDR1 and CDR2 from the germline V gene are SGHNT and YYREEE (reference sequence). CDR3: CASSPRGRSTDTQYF. CDR3 nucleotide sequence: TGTGCCAGCAGCCCCAGGGGGCGGAGCACAGATACGCAGTATTTT.

The rearrangement links TRBV6-2 or TRBV6-3 to TRBJ1-5; D might be TRBD1 (6 bases). This CDR3 is built from 16 residues. Trimming stripped 4 bases from V and 2 bases from J, with 15 bases between. CDR1 and CDR2 (germline): MNHEY, SVGEGT. CDR3 amino acids: CASSLRGRGGNQPQHF. CDR3 in DNA: TGTGCCAGCAGTTTACGGGGGAGGGGGGGCAATCAGCCCCAGCATTTT.

This rearrangement joins TRBV13 to TRBJ2-7; D remains unclear. Trimming took 2 bases from V and 0 from J, leaving 8 bases between them. CDR3 length: 14 amino acids. The germline V gene encodes CDR1 PRHDT and CDR2 FYEKMQ (reference sequence). The CDR3 bases are TGTGCCAGCAGCTTATGGTCACGCTCCTACGAGCAGTACTTC. Amino acid sequence: CASSLWSRSYEQYF.

The gene calls are TRBV29-1 and TRBJ1-2, with 7 positions matching TRBD1. The CDR3 has 14 amino acids. Per germline, CDR1 SQVTM and CDR2 ANQGSEA. V gave up 5 bases and J gave up 6 bases; unmatched junction bases: 12. CDR3 nucleotide sequence: TGCAGCGTTAGAACCGGGACAGCTACTCATGGCTACACCTTC. Encoded protein: CSVRTGTATHGYTF.

The genes are TRBV7-9 and TRBJ1-4; D remains unclear. Germline V CDR1 and CDR2: SEHNR, FQNEAQ (reference sequence). The CDR3 has 12 amino acids. V was clipped by 8 bases and J by 4 bases, with 8 bases between them. CDR3 loop: CASAAVNEKLFF. As DNA, the CDR3 is TGTGCCAGCGCGGCGGTTAATGAAAAACTGTTTTTT.

This clone appeared a single time. The V and J genes are TRBV5-1 and TRBJ2-2; 7 bases agree with TRBD1. CDR3 length: 15 residues. The germline V gene encodes CDR1 SGHRS and CDR2 YFSETQ. The trim removed 2 bases at V and 5 bases at J, leaving 6 bases unmatched. Written as DNA, the CDR3 is TGCGCCAGCAGCTTACCCGCAGGGGGTACCGGGGAGCTGTTTTTT. Residues: CASSLPAGGTGELFF.

This clone was counted a few times. This chain uses TRBV5-1 with TRBJ2-7; D unclear. The V gene lost 1 base and the J gene lost 3 bases, with 11 bases spanning the gap. CDR3 size: 14 residues. Looked up from germline, CDR1 is SGHRS and CDR2 is YFSETQ. The CDR3 sequence: CASSLTLYGYEQYF. The CDR3 DNA sequence: TGCGCCAGCAGCTTGACGTTGTACGGCTACGAGCAGTACTTC.

V usage is TRBV6-6 and J usage is TRBJ1-5; maybe TRBD1 (5 bases). CDR3 size: 16 residues. V was trimmed by 5 bases and J by 2 bases, leaving 16 bases between them. The V gene's germline CDR1 is MNHNY and CDR2 SVGAGI (reference sequence). This chain's CDR3 is CASSARGLQGNQPQHF. CDR3 coding DNA: TGTGCCAGCAGTGCAAGGGGTTTACAGGGCAATCAGCCCCAGCATTTT.

The rearrangement links TRBV30 to TRBJ2-7; unclear D gene. Germline V CDR1 and CDR2: GTSNPN, SVGIG (reference sequence). V shed 0 bases and J shed 5 bases, with 14 bases lying between them. CDR3 length: 14 residues. The chain's CDR3 is CAWSVKGSGNEQYF. Here the CDR3 DNA reads TGTGCCTGGAGTGTGAAGGGTTCCGGTAACGAGCAGTACTTC.

The V gene is TRBV18, the J gene TRBJ1-5; D gene unclear. Germline values: CDR1 KGHSH, CDR2 LQKENI. V lost 3 bases and J 6 bases, leaving 15 bases between the germline ends. This CDR3 contains 15 residues. The CDR3 coding sequence is TGTGCCAGCTCACCTAAGGACGGTGAAGGTCAGCCCCAGCATTTT. It is translated as CASSPKDGEGQPQHF. The full variable domain, completed using reference TRBV18 and TRBJ1-5, is NAGVMQNPRHLVRRRGQEARLRCSPMKGHSHVYWYRQLPEEGLKFMVYLQKENIIDESGMPKERFSAEFPKEGPSILRIQQVVRGDSAAYFCASSPKDGEGQPQHFGDGTRLSIL.

The J gene is TRBJ2-3, the V gene TRBV19; D might be TRBD2 (6 bases). V shed 4 bases and J shed 5 bases, with 19 bases lying between them. Per germline, CDR1 LNHDA and CDR2 SQIVND (reference sequence). CDR3 length: 16 residues. This CDR3 is CASSKGITSSGDTQYF. In DNA, the CDR3 is TGTGCCAGTAGTAAGGGGATTACTAGCAGCGGAGATACGCAGTATTTT.

V is TRBV18 and J is TRBJ1-1; 8 bases are a match to TRBD1. The V and J ends lost 3 bases and 4 bases, in that order; junction bases with no gene match: 10. CDR1 is KGHSH, CDR2 LQKENI, per germline. CDR3 length: 16 residues. The CDR3: CASSPLRTGMGTEAFF. CDR3 nucleotides: TGTGCCAGCTCACCCCTGCGGACAGGGATGGGCACTGAAGCTTTCTTT.

The table lists this clone with a few counts. This chain joins TRBV3-1 (or the pseudogene TRBV3-2) and TRBJ2-7; 11 bases are a match to TRBD2. The trim removed 10 bases at V and 5 bases at J, leaving 7 bases unmatched. The CDR3 has 13 amino acids. Per the germline V gene, CDR1 is LGHDT and CDR2 is YNNKEL (reference sequence). CDR3: CATATSGNDEQYF. In DNA, the CDR3 is TGTGCCACGGCGACTAGCGGGAACGACGAGCAGTACTTC.

The chain has TRBV2 and TRBJ2-7; D perhaps matches TRBD1 (9 bases). The V end was cut by 6 bases, the J end by 4 bases, with 19 bases between. In germline, CDR1 is SNHLY, CDR2 FYNNEI. This CDR3 contains 15 residues. CDR3 DNA: TGTGCCAGCAGGGAACAGGGGGCTAGCGGGTACGAGCAGTACTTC. It specifies CASREQGASGYEQYF.

The chain joins TRBV5-4 to TRBJ1-4; 7 positions match TRBD1. The V gene end was trimmed by 2 bases and the J gene end by 7 bases; junction bases not matched to a gene: 8. The CDR3 length is 15 residues. The V gene's germline CDR1 is SGHNT and CDR2 YYREEE (reference sequence). The CDR3 DNA is TGTGCCAGCAGCTTAGGAGGGGGCGAGGGTGAAAAACTGTTTTTT. Encoded protein: CASSLGGGEGEKLFF.

The chain employs TRBV2 and TRBJ2-1; possibly TRBD1 for D (5 bases). Germline lookup yields CDR1 SNHLY and CDR2 FYNNEI. The CDR3 consists of 12 residues. The V gene lost 6 bases and the J gene lost 9 bases, with 12 bases spanning the gap. The CDR3 DNA is TGTGCCAGCAGCCCCCAGGGCAGTGAGCAGTTCTTC. It translates to CASSPQGSEQFF.

This clone was observed a few times. This chain connects TRBV5-1 to TRBJ2-2, with D perhaps matching TRBD1 (6 bases). The V gene's germline CDR1 is SGHRS and CDR2 YFSETQ. V was pared by 4 bases and J by 2 bases, with 15 bases between. The CDR3 is made up of 16 amino acids. The CDR3 DNA is TGCGCCAGCAGCGAGGGGACACGCCATAACACCGGGGAGCTGTTTTTT. Its protein product is CASSEGTRHNTGELFF.

V is TRBV19 and J is TRBJ1-5; TRBD1 matches 10 bases. CDR3 length: 17 residues. V lost 4 bases, J lost 4 bases, and 10 bases stayed unmatched. Germline V gene lookup returns CDR1 LNHDA and CDR2 SQIVND (reference sequence). The CDR3 region is CASSTRVWTGGNQPQHF. For the CDR3, the DNA is TGTGCCAGTAGTACCCGGGTGTGGACAGGGGGGAATCAGCCCCAGCATTTT. Based on the CDR3 plus reference TRBV19 and TRBJ1-5, the full variable domain is DGGITQSPKYLFRKEGQNVTLSCEQNLNHDAMYWYRQDPGQGLRLIYYSQIVNDFQKGDIAEGYSVSREKKESFPLTVTSAQKNPTAFYLCASSTRVWTGGNQPQHFGDGTRLSIL.

The chain employs TRBV12-3 or TRBV12-4 and TRBJ1-3; D gene ambiguous. The CDR3 has 12 residues. With 6 bases removed from V and 3 bases from J, the gap between germline ends came to 6 bases. CDR3 loop: CASSKNGNTIYF. In nucleotides, the CDR3 is TGTGCCAGCAGCAAAAATGGAAACACCATATATTTT.